The source of this TCR beta chain is a study of a mutant IDH1 vaccine in newly diagnosed glioma. Study at large: Treated patients showed a male proportion of approximately 62%, a female proportion of roughly 40%, and a mean age of around 40 years. Patients had received radiotherapy, temozolomide, or both previously, most receiving both.

Time point meaning: baseline, week 1 (first vaccination visit). Treatment reported: pre-vaccination baseline after standard-of-care therapy. The astrocytomas were IDH1-mutant, ATRX-negative, and WHO grade 3 or 4. As to this clone: Its antigen is unidentified.

Trimming left V 0 bases short and J 7 bases short, with 13 bases between. CDR1 is SEHNR and CDR2 is FQNEAQ in the germline V gene (reference sequence). This CDR3 contains 15 residues. The repertoire was sequenced with immunoSEQ multiplex PCR; TCRdb's copy has only in-frame clones and lacks some. This table holds fewer than 50,000 clones, roughly 89% found once. Points from the study as a whole: Patients mounted vaccine-induced immune responses in roughly 93% of cases.

This TCR was sampled from a man aged 18-30 years with glioma. The sample was PBMCs, taken from a glioma patient treated with radiotherapy, temozolomide or both. V gene TRBV7-9 combines with J gene TRBJ2-1; D possibly corresponds to TRBD2 (5 bases). CDR3 residues: CASSLARGPGNEQFF. CDR3 DNA: TGTGCCAGCAGCTTAGCGAGAGGGCCGGGGAATGAGCAGTTCTTC.